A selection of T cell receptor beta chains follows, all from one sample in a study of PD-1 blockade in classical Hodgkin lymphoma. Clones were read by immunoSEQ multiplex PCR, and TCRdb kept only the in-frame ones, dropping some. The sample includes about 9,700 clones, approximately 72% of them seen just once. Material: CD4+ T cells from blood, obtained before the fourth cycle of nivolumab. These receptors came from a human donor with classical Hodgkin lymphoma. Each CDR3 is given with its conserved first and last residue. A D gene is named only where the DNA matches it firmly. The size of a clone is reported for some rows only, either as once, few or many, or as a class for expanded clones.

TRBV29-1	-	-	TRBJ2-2	CSVVVRGLTGELFF	TGCAGCGTTGTTGTCAGGGGTCTCACCGGGGAGCTGTTTTTT
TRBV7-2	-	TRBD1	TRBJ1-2	CASSLVRQGADYGYTF	TGTGCCAGCAGCTTAGTCCGACAGGGGGCGGACTATGGCTACACCTTC
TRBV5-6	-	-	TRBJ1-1	CASSYRRGRRSGANTEAFF	TGTGCCAGCAGCTACAGGAGGGGACGACGCTCGGGGGCGAACACTGAAGCTTTCTTT
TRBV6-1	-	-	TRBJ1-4	CASSGHETEKLFF	TGTGCCAGCAGTGGACATGAAACTGAAAAACTGTTTTTT
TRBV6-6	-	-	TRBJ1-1	CASSYYQRSTEAFF	TGTGCCAGCAGTTACTATCAGCGTAGTACTGAAGCTTTCTTT
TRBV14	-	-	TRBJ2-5	CASSQVTGSETQYF	TGTGCCAGCAGCCAAGTTACGGGGTCGGAGACCCAGTACTTC
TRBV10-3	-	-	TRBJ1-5	CAISEYGQSNQPQHF	TGTGCCATCAGTGAGTACGGACAGAGCAATCAGCCCCAGCATTTT
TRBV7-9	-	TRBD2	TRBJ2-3	CASSLGLAASTDTQYF	TGTGCCAGCAGCTTGGGACTAGCGGCTAGCACAGATACGCAGTATTTT
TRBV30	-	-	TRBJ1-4	CAWSTGVTNEKLFF	TGTGCCTGGAGTACAGGAGTCACTAATGAAAAACTGTTTTTT
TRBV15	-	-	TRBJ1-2	CATSKGQSYGYTF	TGTGCCACCAGCAAAGGACAGAGCTATGGCTACACCTTC
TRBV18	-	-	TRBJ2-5	CASSADQMETQYF	TGTGCCAGCTCGGCGGATCAAATGGAGACCCAGTACTTC
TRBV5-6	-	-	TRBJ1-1	CASSLVTGLLNTEAFF	TGTGCCAGCAGCTTGGTAACAGGGCTGCTGAACACTGAAGCTTTCTTT
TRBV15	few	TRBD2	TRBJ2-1	CATSRDRFMRGGRNEQFF	TGTGCCACCAGCAGAGATCGCTTTATGCGGGGGGGCCGGAATGAGCAGTTCTTC
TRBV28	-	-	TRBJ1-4	CASTPSTTNEKLFF	TGTGCCAGCACCCCAAGTACCACTAATGAAAAACTGTTTTTT
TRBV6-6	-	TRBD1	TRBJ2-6	CASSYDRVQGANVLTF	TGTGCCAGCAGTTACGACAGGGTGCAAGGGGCCAACGTCCTGACTTTC
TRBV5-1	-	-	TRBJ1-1	CASGHPLRDPTEAFF	TGCGCCAGCGGCCACCCTCTGAGGGATCCCACTGAAGCTTTCTTT
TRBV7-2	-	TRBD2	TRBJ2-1	CASSLVLLAGGEEQFF	TGTGCCAGCAGCTTAGTGTTATTAGCGGGGGGGGAGGAGCAGTTCTTC
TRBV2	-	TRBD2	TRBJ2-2	CASGGLAITGELFF	TGTGCCTCAGGAGGACTAGCGATCACCGGGGAGCTGTTTTTT
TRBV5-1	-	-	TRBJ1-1	CASSLQAPRNTEAFF	TGCGCCAGCAGCTTGCAAGCGCCGAGGAACACTGAAGCTTTCTTT
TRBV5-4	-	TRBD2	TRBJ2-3	CASSFRAGGSTDTQYF	TGTGCCAGCAGCTTTAGAGCGGGGGGGAGCACAGATACGCAGTATTTT
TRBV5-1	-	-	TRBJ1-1	CASSLVWGATNTEAFF	TGCGCCAGCAGCTTGGTGTGGGGGGCTACGAACACTGAAGCTTTCTTT
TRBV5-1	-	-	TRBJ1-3	CASSSGGGNTIYF	TGCGCCAGCAGTTCAGGTGGTGGAAACACCATATATTTT
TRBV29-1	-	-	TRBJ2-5	CSVARGQETQYF	TGCAGCGTTGCTCGGGGGCAAGAGACCCAGTACTTC
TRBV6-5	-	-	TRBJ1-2	CASSSPGRTDYGYTF	TGTGCCAGCAGTTCCCCCGGCCGTACTGACTATGGCTACACCTTC
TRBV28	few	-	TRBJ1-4	CASSQPIGWVNEKLFF	TGTGCCAGCAGTCAACCCATAGGGTGGGTTAATGAAAAACTGTTTTTT
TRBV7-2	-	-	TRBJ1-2	CASSLDYDYTF	TGTGCCAGCAGCTTAGATTATGACTACACCTTC
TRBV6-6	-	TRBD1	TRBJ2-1	CASSTSGTGLREQFF	TGTGCCAGCAGTACCTCCGGGACAGGGTTACGGGAGCAGTTCTTC
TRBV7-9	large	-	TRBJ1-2	CASSLTGVGYTF	TGTGCCAGCAGCTTAACCGGGGTTGGCTACACCTTC
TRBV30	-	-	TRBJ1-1	CAWSPLGTMNTEAFF	TGTGCCTGGAGCCCTCTAGGCACTATGAACACTGAAGCTTTCTTT
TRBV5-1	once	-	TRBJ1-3	CASAEPSGNTIYF	TGCGCCAGCGCGGAACCCTCTGGAAACACCATATATTTT
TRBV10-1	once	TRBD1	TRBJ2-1	CASSPGQGGNEQFF	TGCGCCAGCAGCCCGGGACAGGGAGGGAATGAGCAGTTCTTC
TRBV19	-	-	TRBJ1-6	CATQGLGDNSPLHF	TGTGCCACGCAGGGTTTGGGAGATAATTCACCCCTCCACTTT
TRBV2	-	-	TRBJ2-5	CASSDQETQYF	TGTGCCAGCAGTGATCAAGAGACCCAGTACTTC
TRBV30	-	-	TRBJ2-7	CAWSRGLGGHEQYF	TGTGCCTGGAGTAGGGGGTTGGGGGGGCACGAGCAGTACTTC
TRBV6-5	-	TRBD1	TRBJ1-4	CASSYSGTGVEKLFF	TGTGCCAGCAGTTACTCCGGGACAGGGGTTGAAAAACTGTTTTTT
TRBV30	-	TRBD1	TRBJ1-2	CAWSVQGGYGYTF	TGTGCCTGGAGTGTACAGGGGGGCTATGGCTACACCTTC
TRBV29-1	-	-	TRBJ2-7	CSVAPGSEQYF	TGCAGCGTTGCCCCGGGGTCCGAGCAGTACTTC
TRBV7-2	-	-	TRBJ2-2	CASSSPGLPNTGELFF	TGTGCCAGCAGCTCCCCCGGACTCCCCAACACCGGGGAGCTGTTTTTT
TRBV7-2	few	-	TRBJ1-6	CASSNAGGAYNSPLHF	TGTGCCAGCAGCAACGCGGGGGGCGCGTATAATTCACCCCTCCACTTT
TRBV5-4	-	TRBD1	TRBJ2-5	CASSKDRGQETQYF	TGTGCCAGCAGCAAGGACAGGGGGCAAGAGACCCAGTACTTC
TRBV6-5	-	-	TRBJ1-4	CASSYSRGVEKLFF	TGTGCCAGCAGTTACTCTCGAGGGGTGGAAAAACTGTTTTTT
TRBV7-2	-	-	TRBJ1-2	CASSEGRLNYGYTF	TGTGCCAGCAGCGAGGGCAGACTAAACTATGGCTACACCTTC
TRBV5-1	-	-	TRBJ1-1	CASSIGGPNTEAFF	TGCGCCAGCAGCATCGGGGGACCGAACACTGAAGCTTTCTTT
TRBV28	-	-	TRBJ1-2	CASRLLTGAPMRGYTF	TGTGCCAGCAGACTCCTCACCGGGGCCCCAATGAGGGGCTACACCTTC
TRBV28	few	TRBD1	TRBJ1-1	CASTSWGYRGLNTEAFF	TGTGCCAGCACTTCGTGGGGATACAGGGGCCTGAACACTGAAGCTTTCTTT
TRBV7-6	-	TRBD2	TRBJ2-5	CASSATSGGEGTQYF	TGTGCCAGCAGCGCCACTAGCGGGGGAGAGGGGACCCAGTACTTC
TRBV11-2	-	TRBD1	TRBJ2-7	CASSLAGTGGYEQYF	TGTGCCAGCAGCTTAGCGGGGACAGGGGGCTACGAGCAGTACTTC